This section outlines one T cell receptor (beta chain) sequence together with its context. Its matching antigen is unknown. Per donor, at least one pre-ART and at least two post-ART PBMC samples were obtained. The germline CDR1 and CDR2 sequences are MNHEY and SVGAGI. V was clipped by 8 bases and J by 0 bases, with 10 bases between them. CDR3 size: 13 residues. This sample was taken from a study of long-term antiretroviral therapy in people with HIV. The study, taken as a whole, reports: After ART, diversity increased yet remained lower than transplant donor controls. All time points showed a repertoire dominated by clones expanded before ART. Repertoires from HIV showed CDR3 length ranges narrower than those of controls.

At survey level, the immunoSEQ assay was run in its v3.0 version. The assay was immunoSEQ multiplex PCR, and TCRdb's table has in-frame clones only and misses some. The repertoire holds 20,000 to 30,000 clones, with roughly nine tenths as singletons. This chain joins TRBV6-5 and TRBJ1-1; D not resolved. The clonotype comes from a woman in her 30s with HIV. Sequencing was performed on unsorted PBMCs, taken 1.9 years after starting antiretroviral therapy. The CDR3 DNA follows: TGTGCCAGCTGGGATCCCCTGAACACTGAAGCTTTCTTT. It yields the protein CASWDPLNTEAFF.